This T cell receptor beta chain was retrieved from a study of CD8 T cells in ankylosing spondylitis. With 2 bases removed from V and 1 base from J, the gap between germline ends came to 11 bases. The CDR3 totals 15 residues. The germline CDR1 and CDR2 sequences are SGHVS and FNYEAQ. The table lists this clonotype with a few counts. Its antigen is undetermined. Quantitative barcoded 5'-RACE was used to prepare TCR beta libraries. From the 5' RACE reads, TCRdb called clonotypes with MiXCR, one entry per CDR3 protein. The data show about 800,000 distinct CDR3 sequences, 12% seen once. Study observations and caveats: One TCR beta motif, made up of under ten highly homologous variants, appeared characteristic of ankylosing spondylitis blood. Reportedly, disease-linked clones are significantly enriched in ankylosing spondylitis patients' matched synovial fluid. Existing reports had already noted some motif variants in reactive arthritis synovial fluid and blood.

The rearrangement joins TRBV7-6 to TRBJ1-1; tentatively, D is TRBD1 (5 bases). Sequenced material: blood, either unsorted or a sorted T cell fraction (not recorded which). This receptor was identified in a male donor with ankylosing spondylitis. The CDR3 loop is CASSLWRDPNTEAFF. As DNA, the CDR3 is TGTGCCAGCAGCTTATGGCGGGACCCGAACACTGAAGCTTTCTTT.